This entry lists 30 T cell receptor beta chains sequenced from one sample in a study of blood T cell repertoires in COVID-19. The method was immunoSEQ multiplex PCR; TCRdb's version includes in-frame clones alone and lacks a portion of them. This table has about 160,000 clones, about 81% appearing once. Sequenced sample: peripheral blood. These receptors all come from a human donor in a cohort sampled during active COVID-19.

This chain uses TRBV7-8 with TRBJ1-5, with D maybe TRBD1 (5 bases). Between the trimmed V and J ends, which lost 5 bases and 1 base, there was a span of 18 bases. This CDR3 is 17 amino acids long. In germline, CDR1 is SGHVS, CDR2 FQNEAQ. The DNA of the CDR3 is TGTGCCAGCAGCGCCTCCGGGGGTGCCCGAAGCAATCAGCCCCAGCATTTT. Its translation is CASSASGGARSNQPQHF.

This clone was seen just once. This chain joins TRBV6-5 and TRBJ2-5, with 11 bases matching TRBD2. The CDR3 runs 15 residues. Germline-derived CDR1 and CDR2 are MNHEY and SVGAGI. Trimming at V came to 6 bases and at J to 2 bases, leaving 5 bases not matched to a gene. CDR3 sequence (DNA): TGTGCCAGCAGATATCTAGCGGGGGGACAAGAGACCCAGTACTTC. Translating it yields CASRYLAGGQETQYF.

The chain uses TRBV7-9 and TRBJ1-2, with TRBD1 matching 7 bases. This CDR3 has 17 residues. V gave up 1 base and J gave up 0 bases; unmatched junction bases: 8. Germline values: CDR1 SEHNR, CDR2 FQNEAQ (reference sequence). CDR3 nucleotide sequence: TGTGCCAGCAGCTTAGGCCGGAGGGACAGTACTAACTATGGCTACACCTTC. Protein: CASSLGRRDSTNYGYTF.

This rearrangement joins TRBV9 to TRBJ1-1; TRBD1 might be the D (6 bases). Trimming took 3 bases from V and 5 from J, leaving 11 bases between them. CDR3 length: 13 residues. Per germline, CDR1 SGDLS and CDR2 YYNGEE. The CDR3 spells CASSGRGGTEAFF. Written as DNA, the CDR3 is TGTGCCAGCAGCGGCCGAGGGGGAACTGAAGCTTTCTTT.

The chain has TRBV10-3 and TRBJ1-2; 12 nucleotides align to TRBD1. Per the germline V gene, CDR1 is ENHRY and CDR2 is SYGVKD. This CDR3 is built from 16 residues. V was pared by 0 bases and J by 3 bases, with 2 bases of the junction left unmatched. CDR3 sequence: CAISESGTGGYYGYTF. The CDR3 DNA reads as TGTGCCATCAGTGAGTCGGGGACAGGGGGCTACTATGGCTACACCTTC.

This clone was counted only a few times. The chain combines TRBV25-1 with TRBJ1-1; a weak D match, TRBD1 (5 bases). CDR1 and CDR2 from the germline V gene are MGHDK and SYGVNS. The CDR3 consists of 14 residues. Trimming removed 6 bases from V and 1 base from J, with 12 bases in between. CDR3: CASRVGGRNTEAFF. The CDR3 DNA reads as TGTGCCAGCAGGGTCGGGGGTCGGAACACTGAAGCTTTCTTT. The full variable domain, its missing parts supplied by reference TRBV25-1 and TRBJ1-1, is EADIYQTPRYLVIGTGKKITLECSQTMGHDKMYWYQQDPGMELHLIHYSYGVNSTEKGDLSSESTVSRIRTEHFPLTLESARPSHTSQYLCASRVGGRNTEAFFGQGTRLTVV.

The genes are TRBV6-2 or TRBV6-3 and TRBJ2-2, with D perhaps matching TRBD1 (6 bases). The V and J ends lost 5 bases and 3 bases respectively, with 13 bases between them. Looked up from germline, CDR1 is MNHEY and CDR2 is SVGEGT. The length of the CDR3 is 15 residues. The CDR3 is CASSTGFWDTGELFF. The CDR3 DNA reads TGTGCCAGCAGTACAGGGTTCTGGGACACCGGGGAGCTGTTTTTT.

The CDR3 spells CASGLVSGRADEQYF. CDR3 sequence (DNA): TGTGCTAGTGGTTTGGTTAGCGGGAGGGCCGACGAGCAGTACTTC. This chain connects TRBV12-5 to TRBJ2-7, with 11 bases identical to TRBD2. Trimming cost V 0 bases and J 5 bases; bases outside gene matches: 3. Germline-derived CDR1 and CDR2 are LGHNT and FRNRAP. The CDR3 runs 15 residues. Complete variable domain (other parts from reference TRBV12-5 and TRBJ2-7): DARVTQTPRHKVTEMGQEVTMRCQPILGHNTVFWYRQTMMQGLELLAYFRNRAPLDDSGMPKDRFSAEMPDATLATLKIQPSEPRDSAVYFCASGLVSGRADEQYFGPGTRLTVT.

This rearrangement joins TRBV7-9 to TRBJ2-7, with TRBD1 as a possible D gene (5 bases). CDR3 length: 12 amino acids. V lost 5 bases and J lost 3, with 8 bases in between. Germline CDR1 and CDR2: SEHNR and FQNEAQ (reference sequence). The CDR3 sequence: CASSGADYEQYF. Here the CDR3 DNA reads TGTGCCAGCAGCGGGGCTGACTACGAGCAGTACTTC.

The J gene is TRBJ2-3, the V gene TRBV28, with 9 bases that match TRBD2. Germline trimming cut 6 bases from V and 1 base from J; bases unmatched to any gene: 8. The CDR3 is 16 amino acids. Germline assignment: CDR1 MDHEN and CDR2 SYDVKM. The CDR3 DNA follows: TGTGCCAGCAGCACTTTGTCTAGCGGGGGCACAGATACGCAGTATTTT. It is translated as CASSTLSSGGTDTQYF. The variable domain in full, completed from reference TRBV28 and TRBJ2-3, reads DVKVTQSSRYLVKRTGEKVFLECVQDMDHENMFWYRQDPGLGLRLIYFSYDVKMKEKGDIPEGYSVSREKKERFSLILESASTNQTSMYLCASSTLSSGGTDTQYFGPGTRLTVL.

The chain employs TRBV19 and TRBJ2-7; the match to TRBD2 covers 9 bases. Germline V CDR1 and CDR2: LNHDA, SQIVND (reference sequence). V trimming: 4 bases; J trimming: 2 bases; junction bases outside the gene matches: 3. The CDR3 covers 14 residues. The CDR3 sequence is CASSSSGGTYEQYF. The CDR3 nucleotides are TGTGCCAGTAGTAGTAGCGGGGGTACCTACGAGCAGTACTTC.

J is TRBJ1-5 and V is TRBV19; no clear D. Germline values: CDR1 LNHDA, CDR2 SQIVND (reference sequence). V lost 4 bases and J lost 4, with 11 bases in between. This CDR3 has 14 amino acids. The CDR3 sequence is CASSTPLRNQPQHF. The DNA of the CDR3 is TGTGCCAGTAGTACACCCCTGAGGAATCAGCCCCAGCATTTT.

V gene TRBV27 combines with J gene TRBJ2-5, with 9 bases that match TRBD2. Germline-derived CDR1 and CDR2 are MNHEY and SMNVEV (reference sequence). V lost 1 base to trimming and J lost 7 bases; unmatched junction nucleotides: 7. CDR3 size: 15 residues. CDR3 amino acids: CASSLLSSGTRTQYF. CDR3 coding DNA: TGTGCCAGCAGTTTATTGTCTAGCGGGACGAGGACCCAGTACTTC.

The chain is built from TRBV6-5 and TRBJ1-3; D remains ambiguous. This CDR3 is 15 amino acids long. V was cut by 4 bases and J by 3 bases, with 13 bases left in between. Germline-derived CDR1 and CDR2 are MNHEY and SVGAGI. For the CDR3, the DNA is TGTGCCAGCAGTTGGGCCCGGAAGCTTGGAAACACCATATATTTT. As protein: CASSWARKLGNTIYF.

The chain recombines TRBV5-1 with TRBJ2-7; 8 bases map to TRBD1. The CDR3 runs to 15 residues. Germline V gene lookup returns CDR1 SGHRS and CDR2 YFSETQ. The trim removed 3 bases at V and 1 base at J, leaving 6 bases unmatched. The CDR3 nucleotides are TGCGCCAGCAGCTCCGGACAGGGATCTTCCTACGAGCAGTACTTC. Translating gives CASSSGQGSSYEQYF. Full variable domain (outside the CDR3, taken from reference TRBV5-1 and TRBJ2-7): KAGVTQTPRYLIKTRGQQVTLSCSPISGHRSVSWYQQTPGQGLQFLFEYFSETQRNKGNFPGRFSGRQFSNSRSEMNVSTLELGDSALYLCASSSGQGSSYEQYFGPGTRLTVT.

J is TRBJ2-6 and V is TRBV25-1; 8 bases align to TRBD1. Germline assignment: CDR1 MGHDK and CDR2 SYGVNS. The CDR3 has 15 residues. In nucleotides, the CDR3 is TGTGCAACCGGGACAGGACTTTCTGGGGCCAACGTCCTGACTTTC. This sequence encodes CATGTGLSGANVLTF.

V and J are TRBV15 and TRBJ2-3; 10 nucleotides agree with TRBD2. Trimming took 0 bases from V and 6 from J; bases not matched to a gene: 9. Germline CDR1 LNHNV, CDR2 YYDKDF (reference sequence). The CDR3 covers 17 residues. The CDR3 DNA reads as TGTGCCACCAGCAGAGATCGGGCTAGCGGGGGTCGGGATACGCAGTATTTT. It specifies CATSRDRASGGRDTQYF.

The rearrangement joins TRBV7-2 to TRBJ2-1, with 10 bases fitting TRBD2. V dropped 8 bases and J dropped 4; count of bases not matched to a gene: 5. The germline V gene encodes CDR1 SGHTA and CDR2 FQGNSA. The CDR3 spans 14 residues. CDR3 residues: CASYLAGVYNEQFF. The DNA for the CDR3 is TGTGCCAGCTATCTAGCGGGGGTGTACAATGAGCAGTTCTTC.

The genes are TRBV28 and TRBJ2-2; 9 nucleotides match TRBD1. The CDR3 is made up of 14 amino acids. With 7 bases clipped from V and 7 bases from J, the junction kept 7 bases outside the gene matches. Germline loops: CDR1 MDHEN, CDR2 SYDVKM. CDR3 nucleotides: TGTGCCAGCACAAAACAGGGGGCCGGCGGGGAGCTGTTTTTT. Translation gives CASTKQGAGGELFF.

Only one count was recorded for this clone. This chain links TRBV19 with TRBJ2-7; D possibly corresponds to TRBD1 (6 bases). The CDR3 spans 13 residues. CDR1 LNHDA and CDR2 SQIVND come from the germline V gene (reference sequence). V was cut by 5 bases and J by 2 bases, with 10 bases left in between. This CDR3 reads CASSVQGTYEQYF. Written as DNA, the CDR3 is TGTGCCAGTAGTGTCCAGGGGACCTACGAGCAGTACTTC.

The V and J genes are TRBV14 and TRBJ1-6, with a possible D match to TRBD1 (5 bases). CDR1 is SGHDN, CDR2 FVKESK, per germline. V lost 2 bases, J lost 4 bases, and 6 bases lay in between. The CDR3 runs to 14 residues. DNA of the CDR3: TGTGCCAGCAGCCAACAGGGATATAATTCACCCCTCCACTTT. It specifies CASSQQGYNSPLHF.

The rearrangement joins TRBV6-5 to TRBJ2-5; 10 bases line up with TRBD1. CDR3 length: 13 residues. Germline CDR1 reads MNHEY; CDR2 reads SVGAGI. After removal of 11 bases from V and 4 bases from J, the junction contained 7 bases not matched to a gene. The CDR3 region is CALGQGGGETQYF. The CDR3 coding sequence is TGTGCCTTAGGACAGGGGGGAGGAGAGACCCAGTACTTC.

The rearrangement joins TRBV5-1 to TRBJ2-3; 8 bases line up with TRBD1. The CDR3 runs 14 residues. J gave up 10 bases and V 3 bases, and 10 bases lay outside the gene matches. CDR1 is SGHRS and CDR2 is YFSETQ in the germline V gene. CDR3 in amino acids: CASSSSGQGGPQYF. The CDR3 coding sequence is TGCGCCAGCAGCTCGTCCGGACAGGGCGGGCCGCAGTATTTT.

The gene calls are TRBV11-2 and TRBJ2-6, with TRBD1 matching 9 bases. This CDR3 comprises 19 residues. Germline lookup yields CDR1 SGHAT and CDR2 FQNNGV. V trimming: 1 base; J trimming: 3 bases; junction bases outside the gene matches: 10. In DNA form, the CDR3 reads TGTGCCAGCAGCTTAGCAGGCCGGGACAGGGCAGGTGGGGCCAACGTCCTGACTTTC. This sequence encodes CASSLAGRDRAGGANVLTF.

The CDR3 DNA reads TGTGCCATCAGTGAGTCTCAGCGGGGTGGTATTCGAGAGCAGTTCTTC. This codes for CAISESQRGGIREQFF. The chain carries TRBV10-3 and TRBJ2-1, with 7 bases that match TRBD2. The CDR3 totals 16 residues. Germline CDR1 is ENHRY and CDR2 is SYGVKD. Trimming took 0 bases from V and 10 from J; bases not matched to a gene: 12.

The chain couples TRBV15 to TRBJ2-1; D call uncertain. The CDR3 consists of 17 residues. The V end lost 3 bases, the J end lost 5 bases, and 20 bases lay between the germline ends. The germline gives CDR1 LNHNV, CDR2 YYDKDF (reference sequence). The CDR3 here is CATSRITRSTTNNEQFF. The CDR3 DNA reads as TGTGCCACCAGCAGGATTACCCGATCCACAACAAACAATGAGCAGTTCTTC.

The count of this clone is one. This sequence joins TRBV5-1 and TRBJ2-3; D is ambiguous. Trimming took 1 base from V and 2 from J, leaving 8 bases between them. The CDR3 length is 14 residues. Germline lookup yields CDR1 SGHRS and CDR2 YFSETQ. The CDR3 nucleotides read TGCGCCAGCAGCTTGTATAGCTTCACAGATACGCAGTATTTT. This gives the protein CASSLYSFTDTQYF.

This clone showed up just a few times. The gene calls are TRBV24-1 and TRBJ1-1, with D perhaps TRBD1 (6 bases). V lost 0 bases and J lost 8, with 6 bases in between. Germline lookup yields CDR1 KGHDR and CDR2 SFDVKD. The CDR3 extends over 12 amino acids. CDR3 bases: TGTGCCACCAGTGATTTGACAGGGGAAGCTTTCTTT. Amino acids: CATSDLTGEAFF.

This clone was seen more than once but under ten times. The chain joins TRBV6-2 or TRBV6-3 to TRBJ2-7; 9 bases fit TRBD1. This CDR3 comprises 14 residues. Trimming at V came to 5 bases and at J to 1 base, leaving 3 bases not matched to a gene. Germline CDR1 is MNHEY and CDR2 is SVGEGT. As DNA, the CDR3 is TGTGCCAGCAGTCGACAGGGGGGATCCTACGAGCAGTACTTC. Translation: CASSRQGGSYEQYF.

The chain couples TRBV3-1 (or the pseudogene TRBV3-2) to TRBJ1-5; no clear D gene. CDR1 and CDR2 (germline): LGHDT, YNNKEL (reference sequence). The CDR3 extends over 14 amino acids. Trimming removed 1 base at V and 1 base at J, with 5 bases between. CDR3 protein: CASSQVLSNQPQHF. In DNA form, the CDR3 reads TGTGCCAGCAGCCAAGTTCTCAGCAATCAGCCCCAGCATTTT.